These T cell receptor beta chains were read from a single sample in a study of regulatory T cells in long-lasting Graves disease. Using its own MiXCR run on the multiplex PCR reads, TCRdb lists one record per CDR3 protein. This sample yields some 250,000 distinct CDR3 sequences, of which more than 15% are seen a single time; around 15% belongs to the top ten. These data also featured in a second study, about T cells in Graves' hyperthyroidism and ophthalmopathy.

The sequenced sample was peripheral blood mononuclear cells (PBMCs), obtained at new diagnosis, from a patient treated with antithyroid drugs. These receptors originate from a woman aged 25 to 45 with Graves disease. The CDR3 runs from the conserved cysteine through the conserved F or W. D genes are given only for firm matches. Each size is once, few, many, or a class for an expanded clone.

v_gene: TRBV2
j_gene: TRBJ2-7
abundance: many
d_gene: TRBD1
CDR3aa: CASSDWTGARYEQYF
CDR3nt: TGTGCCAGCAGTGATTGGACAGGGGCGAGATACGAGCAGTACTTC

v_gene: TRBV5-1
j_gene: TRBJ1-2
abundance: many
d_gene: TRBD1
CDR3aa: CASREQGGQAGYTF
CDR3nt: TGCGCCAGCAGGGAACAGGGGGGGCAAGCCGGCTACACCTTC

v_gene: TRBV2
j_gene: TRBJ2-1
abundance: many
d_gene: TRBD1
CDR3aa: CASSGTGGYNEQFF
CDR3nt: TGTGCCAGCAGTGGGACAGGGGGCTACAATGAGCAGTTCTTC

v_gene: TRBV7-8
j_gene: TRBJ1-6
abundance: many
d_gene: .
CDR3aa: CASSAEAASTIGYSPLHF
CDR3nt: TGTGCCAGCAGCGCCGAGGCTGCCAGTACCATCGGTTATTCACCCCTCCACTTT

v_gene: TRBV7-8
j_gene: TRBJ2-7
abundance: many
d_gene: TRBD1
CDR3aa: CASSLAGTESYEQYF
CDR3nt: TGTGCCAGCAGCTTAGCTGGGACAGAGTCCTACGAGCAGTACTTC

v_gene: TRBV7-2
j_gene: TRBJ1-5
abundance: many
d_gene: .
CDR3aa: CASSLSYSNQPQHF
CDR3nt: TGTGCCAGCAGCTTGAGCTATAGCAATCAGCCCCAGCATTTT

v_gene: TRBV5-1
j_gene: TRBJ2-4
abundance: many
d_gene: .
CDR3aa: CASSLAGDDGSNIQYF
CDR3nt: TGCGCCAGCAGCTTGGCCGGGGACGATGGCTCGAACATTCAGTACTTC

v_gene: TRBV5-1
j_gene: TRBJ2-1
abundance: many
d_gene: TRBD2
CDR3aa: CASSPSGGEYNEQFF
CDR3nt: TGCGCCAGCAGCCCTAGCGGGGGGGAATACAATGAGCAGTTCTTC

v_gene: TRBV7-6
j_gene: TRBJ2-2
abundance: many
d_gene: .
CDR3aa: CASSPFEHANTGELFF
CDR3nt: TGTGCCAGCAGCCCGTTTGAACACGCGAACACCGGGGAGCTGTTTTTT

v_gene: TRBV5-1
j_gene: TRBJ1-5
abundance: many
d_gene: .
CDR3aa: CASSLGPQGSNQPQHF
CDR3nt: TGCGCCAGCAGCTTGGGGCCCCAGGGGAGCAATCAGCCCCAGCATTTT

v_gene: TRBV10-3
j_gene: TRBJ1-1
abundance: many
d_gene: TRBD1
CDR3aa: CAISESGGGNTEAFF
CDR3nt: TGTGCCATCAGTGAGTCAGGGGGCGGAAACACTGAAGCTTTCTTT

v_gene: TRBV12-5
j_gene: TRBJ2-7
abundance: many
d_gene: TRBD2
CDR3aa: CASGLVPGLGYSYEQYF
CDR3nt: TGTGCTAGTGGTTTGGTCCCGGGACTAGGCTACTCCTACGAGCAGTACTTC